One TCR beta chain is described in this entry. Its matching antigen is unknown. Assay used: immunoSEQ multiplex PCR; TCRdb lists only in-frame clones, some missing. The sample holds 200,000 or so clones, around 94% seen once. The record originates from a study of T cell responses to AZD1222 COVID-19 vaccine. General study points: Nearly half of spike-specific TCRs reportedly go after variant regions that carry no mutations. At baseline, seropositivity was found in only six or seven AZD1222 recipients. The donor group comprised mostly white British people and more females; the analysis possibly underestimated clonal diversity.

The CDR3 sequence is 15 residues long. V shed 4 bases, J shed 4 bases, and the junction held 8 bases outside the gene matches. In germline, CDR1 is SGHDT, CDR2 YYEEEE. The sequence was obtained from an adult in good health. Source: peripheral blood, taken on day 0 of AZD1222 vaccination. V gene TRBV5-6 combines with J gene TRBJ2-3; TRBD2 matches at 8 bases. The DNA for the CDR3 is TGTGCCAGCAGCATCGGGACTAGTAGGGCAGATACGCAGTATTTT. As protein: CASSIGTSRADTQYF.